This T cell receptor (beta chain) was retrieved from a study of blood T cell repertoires in COVID-19. In the study overall: Sources were T cells, B-cell-depleted T cells, or PBMCs; the material itself was cDNA or gDNA.

Original analysis: Quantification of nucleated cells was approximated via reference gene primer amplification. Repertoires were generated with immunoSEQ multiplex PCR, while TCRdb's copy carries only in-frame clones and drops some. D and trimming come from the DNA, and the V and J calls and clone size come from that table. This table holds about 200,000 clones, around 81% found once. CDR3 length: 16 amino acids. With 0 bases clipped from V and 0 bases from J, the junction kept 4 bases outside the gene matches. Germline assignment: CDR1 SGHTS and CDR2 YDEGEE. The gene calls are TRBV5-8 and TRBJ2-3; TRBD1 matches at 7 bases. Sequencing used peripheral blood. The receptor comes from a woman in her 70s with acute or convalescent COVID-19. CDR3 in DNA: TGTGCCAGCAGCTTGGGGACAGGATTTAGCACAGATACGCAGTATTTT. Translation gives CASSLGTGFSTDTQYF.